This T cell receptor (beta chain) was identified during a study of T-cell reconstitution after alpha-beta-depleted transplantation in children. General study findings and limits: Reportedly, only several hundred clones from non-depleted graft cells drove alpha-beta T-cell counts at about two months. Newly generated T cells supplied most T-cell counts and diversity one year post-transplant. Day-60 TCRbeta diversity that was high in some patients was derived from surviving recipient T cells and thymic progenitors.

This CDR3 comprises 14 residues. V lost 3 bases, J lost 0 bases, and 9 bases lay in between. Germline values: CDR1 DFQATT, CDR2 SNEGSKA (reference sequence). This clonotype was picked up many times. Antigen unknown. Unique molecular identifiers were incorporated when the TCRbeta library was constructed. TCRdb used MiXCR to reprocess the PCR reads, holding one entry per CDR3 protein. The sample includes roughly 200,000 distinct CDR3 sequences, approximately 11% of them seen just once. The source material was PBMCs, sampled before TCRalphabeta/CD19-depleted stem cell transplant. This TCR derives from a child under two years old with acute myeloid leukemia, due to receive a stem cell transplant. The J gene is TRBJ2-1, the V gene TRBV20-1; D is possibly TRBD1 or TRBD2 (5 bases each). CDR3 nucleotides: TGCAGTGCTAGGGGGGATCTCTCCTACAATGAGCAGTTCTTC. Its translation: CSARGDLSYNEQFF.